This passage covers 23 T cell receptor beta chains from one sample sequenced in a study of OX40 agonist ivuxolimab in advanced cancers. Generated by immunoSEQ multiplex PCR, the TCRdb table keeps only in-frame clones and is missing some. The data show under 75,000 clones, over 75% seen once. This specimen was CD4+ or CD8+ T cells sorted from blood, taken in a trial of the OX40 agonist ivuxolimab. The receptors were gathered from an adult with an advanced solid tumor such as melanoma, head and neck, liver or kidney cancer.

This clone was detected only once. This sequence joins TRBV5-4 and TRBJ2-2; 10 bases match TRBD1. Germline-derived CDR1 and CDR2 are SGHNT and YYREEE (reference sequence). Losses at the gene ends were 6 bases for V and 7 bases for J; bases not matched to a gene: 9. The length of the CDR3 is 15 residues. CDR3 nucleotides: TGTGCCAGCAACGACGGGACAGGGGTTTACGGGGAGCTGTTTTTT. It is translated as CASNDGTGVYGELFF.

The V and J genes are TRBV18 and TRBJ2-2, with no clear D. Germline CDR1 and CDR2: KGHSH and LQKENI. The CDR3 length is 14 residues. V was shortened by 3 bases and J by 2 bases, with 7 bases between the two germline ends. CDR3 region: CASSPDGNTGELFF. CDR3 DNA: TGTGCCAGCTCACCTGACGGTAACACCGGGGAGCTGTTTTTT.

V gene TRBV19 combines with J gene TRBJ1-4; TRBD1 matches at 7 bases. The CDR3 spans 14 residues. Per germline, CDR1 LNHDA and CDR2 SQIVND (reference sequence). J was trimmed by 4 bases and V by 5 bases; bases with no gene match: 4. The CDR3 loop reads CASSPSGGNEKLFF. The CDR3, as DNA: TGTGCCAGTAGTCCCTCAGGGGGTAATGAAAAACTGTTTTTT.

In its sample, this clone was seen once. The V gene is TRBV15, the J gene TRBJ1-4; 7 bases are shared with TRBD1. After removal of 4 bases from V and 5 bases from J, the junction contained 4 bases not matched to a gene. This CDR3 is built from 14 residues. Germline lookup yields CDR1 LNHNV and CDR2 YYDKDF (reference sequence). In nucleotides, the CDR3 is TGTGCCACCAGCATAGACAGGGAGAATGAAAAACTGTTTTTT. Residues: CATSIDRENEKLFF.

The V call is TRBV7-2, the J call TRBJ2-5; TRBD2 matches at 7 bases. Per the germline V gene, CDR1 is SGHTA and CDR2 is FQGNSA. After removal of 5 bases from V and 5 bases from J, the junction contained 11 bases not matched to a gene. This CDR3 contains 15 residues. DNA of the CDR3: TGTGCCAGCAGCCGAGGCGGTCGGGGGGAGGAGACCCAGTACTTC. It yields the protein CASSRGGRGEETQYF. Full variable domain (rest looked up from reference TRBV7-2 and TRBJ2-5): GAGVSQSPSNKVTEKGKDVELRCDPISGHTALYWYRQSLGQGLEFLIYFQGNSAPDKSGLPSDRFSAERTGGSVSTLTIQRTQQEDSAVYLCASSRGGRGEETQYFGPGTRLLVL.

CDR3 protein: CASSEGHYQPQHF. CDR3 nucleotides: TGTGCCAGCAGCGAAGGGCACTATCAGCCCCAGCATTTT. This rearrangement joins TRBV7-2 to TRBJ1-5, with D uncertain. Trimming left V 5 bases short and J 5 bases short, with 10 bases between. The CDR3 runs to 13 residues. Germline V gene lookup returns CDR1 SGHTA and CDR2 FQGNSA.

V is TRBV19 and J is TRBJ2-5; TRBD2 might be the D (5 bases). CDR3 length: 14 residues. Trimming took 1 base from V and 9 from J, leaving 15 bases between them. The germline CDR1 and CDR2 sequences are LNHDA and SQIVND (reference sequence). CDR3 loop: CASSIGTGWAAQYF. DNA for the CDR3: TGTGCCAGTAGTATAGGGACGGGGTGGGCGGCCCAGTACTTC.

This chain connects TRBV18 to TRBJ2-1; D possibly corresponds to TRBD1 (6 bases). This CDR3 spans 16 amino acids. Germline CDR1 reads KGHSH; CDR2 reads LQKENI. Trimming left V 0 bases short and J 6 bases short, with 15 bases between. CDR3 coding DNA: TGTGCCAGCTCACCACCCAGTCTAGGGGGAACCAATGAGCAGTTCTTC. Translating it yields CASSPPSLGGTNEQFF.

The rearrangement uses TRBV7-3 and TRBJ2-3; D is perhaps TRBD2 (7 bases). Trimming pared 1 base from V and 3 bases from J, leaving 11 bases between. From germline, CDR1 is SGHTA and CDR2 FQGTGA. The CDR3 sequence is 15 residues long. CDR3 coding DNA: TGTGCCAGCAGCTTAATTGCGGGGGCGACAGATACGCAGTATTTT. Protein product: CASSLIAGATDTQYF.

The chain has TRBV11-3 and TRBJ2-2, with D hard to call. There are 17 residues in the CDR3. Looked up from germline, CDR1 is SGHNT and CDR2 is YENEEA. V lost 1 base, J lost 1 base, and 13 bases lay in between. CDR3 in DNA: TGTGCCAGCAGCTTAGTTGTGGGAACCATGAACACCGGGGAGCTGTTTTTT. The encoded protein is CASSLVVGTMNTGELFF.

This chain connects TRBV6-1 to TRBJ1-3; the D is unclear. V gave up 6 bases and J gave up 0 bases, with 6 bases separating them. This CDR3 has 13 amino acids. The V gene's germline CDR1 is MNHNS and CDR2 SASEGT. The CDR3 spells CASRASSGNTIYF. CDR3 DNA: TGTGCCAGCAGGGCAAGCTCTGGAAACACCATATATTTT.

This chain uses TRBV10-1 with TRBJ2-7, with D possibly TRBD2 on 6 matching bases. CDR1 is WNHNN and CDR2 is SYGVQD in the germline V gene (reference sequence). Deletions cut 2 bases from V and 6 bases from J, with 20 bases between. This CDR3 is built from 16 residues. CDR3 in amino acids: CASSEPGRESTSEQYF. CDR3 sequence (DNA): TGCGCCAGCAGTGAGCCTGGACGGGAGAGTACCTCCGAGCAGTACTTC.

This clone has a handful of counts. The chain employs TRBV10-3 and TRBJ1-6; D not resolved. Deletions cut 6 bases from V and 5 bases from J, with 11 bases between. CDR1 is ENHRY and CDR2 is SYGVKD in the germline V gene. This CDR3 has 14 residues. The CDR3 DNA reads as TGTGCCATCAGGGAAAAGAGGGATAATTCACCCCTCCACTTT. Protein sequence: CAIREKRDNSPLHF.

The V gene is TRBV11-2, the J gene TRBJ2-1, with 9 bases matching TRBD2. The length of the CDR3 is 17 residues. V was clipped by 1 base and J by 2 bases; unmatched bases: 6. CDR1 is SGHAT, CDR2 FQNNGV, per germline. CDR3 amino acids: CASSLGSGGPTYNEQFF. CDR3 nucleotides: TGTGCCAGCAGCTTAGGTAGCGGGGGACCAACCTACAATGAGCAGTTCTTC.

The V gene is TRBV11-2, the J gene TRBJ1-1, with D possibly TRBD1 on 5 matching bases. Germline CDR1 and CDR2: SGHAT and FQNNGV. The CDR3 is made up of 16 amino acids. Trimming cost V 3 bases and J 4 bases, with 18 bases left between them. CDR3 loop: CASSLRDLLGGTEAFF. The CDR3 DNA reads TGTGCCAGCAGCTTGCGGGACCTACTAGGTGGCACTGAAGCTTTCTTT.

The V gene is TRBV13, the J gene TRBJ2-3, with 9 nucleotides matching TRBD2. Germline CDR1 PRHDT, CDR2 FYEKMQ (reference sequence). This CDR3 region has 13 residues. V shed 8 bases and J 5 bases; nucleotides not matched to a gene: 5. The CDR3 DNA sequence: TGTGCCAGCGAAGGCGGGAGGGGAGATACGCAGTATTTT. It codes for CASEGGRGDTQYF.

The chain links TRBV5-1 to TRBJ1-1; 11 bases are shared with TRBD1. J was trimmed by 5 bases and V by 4 bases; bases with no gene match: 7. The CDR3 is 15 amino acids. Germline values: CDR1 SGHRS, CDR2 YFSETQ. This CDR3 reads CASSGLGQGATEAFF. The CDR3 coding sequence is TGCGCCAGCAGCGGCCTCGGACAGGGGGCAACTGAAGCTTTCTTT. Supplemented by reference TRBV5-1 and TRBJ1-1, the full variable domain reads KAGVTQTPRYLIKTRGQQVTLSCSPISGHRSVSWYQQTPGQGLQFLFEYFSETQRNKGNFPGRFSGRQFSNSRSEMNVSTLELGDSALYLCASSGLGQGATEAFFGQGTRLTVV.

The V call is TRBV10-3, the J call TRBJ1-2; D may be TRBD1 (5 bases). Germline V gene sequence: CDR1 ENHRY, CDR2 SYGVKD. The CDR3 totals 14 residues. The V and J ends lost 2 bases and 8 bases respectively, with 15 bases between them. CDR3 sequence (DNA): TGTGCCATCAGTGAGCACGCAGGGATTGAGGGCTACACCTTC. Its translation is CAISEHAGIEGYTF.

J is TRBJ2-7 and V is TRBV4-2; 7 nucleotides line up with TRBD2. The CDR3 totals 15 residues. Looked up from germline, CDR1 is LGHNA and CDR2 is YNFKEQ. The junction had 8 bases not matched to a gene; V was cut back by 4 bases and J by 2 bases. CDR3 sequence reads: CASSLTGGGTYEQYF. Written as DNA, the CDR3 is TGTGCCAGCAGCCTCACTGGGGGGGGGACCTACGAGCAGTACTTC.

The chain joins TRBV5-1 to TRBJ1-2, with D perhaps matching TRBD1 (6 bases). Trimming shortened V by 6 bases and J by 2 bases, and 14 bases separated the two germline ends. Germline-derived CDR1 and CDR2 are SGHRS and YFSETQ. The CDR3 spans 14 residues. The chain's CDR3 is CASKAQGGNYGYTF. The CDR3 nucleotides are TGCGCCAGCAAAGCACAGGGAGGAAACTATGGCTACACCTTC.

This rearrangement joins TRBV5-5 to TRBJ2-1; 8 bases align to TRBD1. The CDR3 runs to 15 residues. V trimming: 3 bases; J trimming: 8 bases; junction bases outside the gene matches: 10. The germline CDR1 and CDR2 sequences are SGHKS and YYEKEE (reference sequence). CDR3 loop: CASSSAGGSGYEQFF. The CDR3, as DNA: TGTGCCAGCAGCTCGGCAGGGGGCAGCGGTTATGAGCAGTTCTTC. The full variable domain, rest sourced from reference TRBV5-5 and TRBJ2-1, is DAGVTQSPTHLIKTRGQQVTLRCSPISGHKSVSWYQQVLGQGPQFIFQYYEKEERGRGNFPDRFSARQFPNYSSELNVNALLLGDSALYLCASSSAGGSGYEQFFGPGTRLTVL.

This clone has a handful of counts. The V gene is TRBV4-3, the J gene TRBJ1-6; D is uncertain. In germline, CDR1 is LGHNA, CDR2 YSLEER. V gave up 1 base and J gave up 6 bases, with 1 base separating them. The CDR3 sequence is 12 residues long. The CDR3 coding sequence is TGCGCCAGCAGCCAAGTTAATTCACCCCTCCACTTT. Translation: CASSQVNSPLHF.

The rearrangement links TRBV9 to TRBJ1-3; 7 bases match TRBD1. The germline V gene has CDR1 SGDLS and CDR2 YYNGEE. V lost 3 bases to trimming and J lost 4 bases; unmatched junction nucleotides: 10. The CDR3 has 16 amino acids. The CDR3 coding sequence is TGTGCCAGCAGCGAGAAGTTAACAGGGGCAGGAAACACCATATATTTT. Translating it yields CASSEKLTGAGNTIYF. Using reference TRBV9 and TRBJ1-3 for the parts outside the CDR3, the full variable domain is DSGVTQTPKHLITATGQRVTLRCSPRSGDLSVYWYQQSLDQGLQFLIQYYNGEERAKGNILERFSAQQFPDLHSELNLSSLELGDSALYFCASSEKLTGAGNTIYFGEGSWLTVV.